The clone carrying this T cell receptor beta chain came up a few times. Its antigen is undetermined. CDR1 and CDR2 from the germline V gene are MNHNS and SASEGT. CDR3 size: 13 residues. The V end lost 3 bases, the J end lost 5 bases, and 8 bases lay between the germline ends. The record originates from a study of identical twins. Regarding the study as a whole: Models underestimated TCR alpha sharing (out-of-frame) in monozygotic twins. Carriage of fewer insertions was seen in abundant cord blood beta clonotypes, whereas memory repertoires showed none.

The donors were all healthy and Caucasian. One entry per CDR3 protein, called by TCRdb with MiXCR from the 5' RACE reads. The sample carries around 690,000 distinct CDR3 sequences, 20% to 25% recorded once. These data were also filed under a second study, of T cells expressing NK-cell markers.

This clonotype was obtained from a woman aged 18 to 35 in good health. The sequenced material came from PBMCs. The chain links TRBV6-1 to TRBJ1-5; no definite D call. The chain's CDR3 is CASSEDGHQPQHF. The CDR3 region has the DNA TGTGCCAGCAGTGAGGACGGTCATCAGCCCCAGCATTTT.